The 26 T cell receptor beta chains below were found in one sample sequenced in a study of T cell repertoires in cytomegalovirus infection. TCRdb re-derived calls from the reads in MiXCR, one entry per CDR3 protein. Altogether about 140,000 distinct CDR3 sequences are present, about 6.5% being singletons, with the ten largest covering about a sixth. The sample was PBMCs. These receptors came from a human donor in good health (CMV status not recorded). Some clones in this sample may be carry-over from other donors' samples.

This clonotype was counted at least ten times. The chain uses TRBV7-2 and TRBJ1-2; TRBD1 is a possible D gene (5 bases). The CDR3 has 15 amino acids. Between the trimmed V and J ends, which lost 5 bases and 0 bases, there was a span of 13 bases. CDR1 is SGHTA, CDR2 FQGNSA, per germline. In DNA form, the CDR3 reads TGTGCCAGCAGCCCGTATACGGGGGCTAACTATGGCTACACCTTC. As protein: CASSPYTGANYGYTF.

Ten or more counts support this clonotype. Here the CDR3 reads CASSLLGGDSSGNTIYF. The CDR3 coding sequence is TGTGCCAGCAGCTTATTAGGGGGCGACTCCTCTGGAAACACCATATATTTT. This chain joins TRBV7-8 and TRBJ1-3, with 7 nucleotides matching TRBD1. The junction had 7 bases not matched to a gene; V was cut back by 2 bases and J by 0 bases. The CDR3 has 17 residues. The germline gives CDR1 SGHVS, CDR2 FQNEAQ.

The chain employs TRBV18 and TRBJ2-2, with a weak D call TRBD1 (5 bases). The CDR3 covers 14 residues. V was trimmed by 2 bases and J by 4 bases, leaving 8 bases between them. Germline V gives CDR1 KGHSH, CDR2 LQKENI. In nucleotides, the CDR3 is TGTGCCAGCTCACCATTAGACAGCACCGGGGAGCTGTTTTTT. This codes for CASSPLDSTGELFF.

At least ten counts were recorded for this clonotype. The chain links TRBV7-2 to TRBJ1-2; perhaps TRBD1 as D (5 bases). Deletions cut 1 base from V and 7 bases from J, with 16 bases between. CDR3 size: 15 residues. Germline-derived CDR1 and CDR2 are SGHTA and FQGNSA. CDR3 DNA: TGTGCCAGCAGCTTAGTGGGGCAGGGAATGTCTGGCTACACCTTC. Encoded protein: CASSLVGQGMSGYTF.

This rearrangement joins TRBV2 to TRBJ1-2; unclear D gene. Germline V gives CDR1 SNHLY, CDR2 FYNNEI. This CDR3 contains 11 residues. V shed 6 bases and J shed 5 bases, with 7 bases lying between them. The CDR3 sequence: CASSARYGYTF. CDR3 nucleotides: TGTGCCAGCAGCGCGCGGTATGGCTACACCTTC. Together with reference TRBV2 and TRBJ1-2, the CDR3 gives the full variable domain: EPEVTQTPSHQVTQMGQEVILRCVPISNHLYFYWYRQILGQKVEFLVSFYNNEISEKSEIFDDQFSVERPDGSNFTLKIRSTKLEDSAMYFCASSARYGYTFGSGTRLTVV.

The sample holds many counts of this clonotype. This chain joins TRBV20-1 and TRBJ1-2; no reliable D call. V was shortened by 3 bases and J by 0 bases, with 20 bases between the two germline ends. Germline CDR1 is DFQATT and CDR2 is SNEGSKA (reference sequence). The CDR3 totals 17 residues. The CDR3 reads CSARAMPLTGSNYGYTF. Written as DNA, the CDR3 is TGCAGTGCTAGGGCCATGCCCCTAACCGGGTCTAACTATGGCTACACCTTC.

This clonotype was counted only a few times. The V gene is TRBV7-2, the J gene TRBJ1-5; weak D call: TRBD1 (5 bases). The germline V and J ends were trimmed by 4 bases and 4 bases, with 11 bases remaining between them. Germline CDR1 and CDR2: SGHTA and FQGNSA. CDR3 size: 14 residues. The CDR3 bases are TGTGCCAGCAGCTCCTCGGGGCTAAATCAGCCCCAGCATTTT. Amino acids: CASSSSGLNQPQHF. The full variable domain, with the rest looked up from reference TRBV7-2 and TRBJ1-5, is GAGVSQSPSNKVTEKGKDVELRCDPISGHTALYWYRQSLGQGLEFLIYFQGNSAPDKSGLPSDRFSAERTGGSVSTLTIQRTQQEDSAVYLCASSSSGLNQPQHFGDGTRLSIL.

This clonotype was counted ten times or more. The chain employs TRBV2 and TRBJ2-2; possibly TRBD2 for D (5 bases). V lost 0 bases to trimming and J lost 7 bases, with 6 bases between them. Germline V lookup: CDR1 SNHLY, CDR2 FYNNEI. The CDR3 extends over 13 amino acids. The CDR3 is CASSEARDGELFF. The CDR3 DNA is TGTGCCAGCAGTGAAGCCCGGGACGGGGAGCTGTTTTTT.

Concerning this clonotype itself: A clone one base away is much larger, so this may be a read error. The chain is built from TRBV7-8 and TRBJ1-4, with D maybe TRBD1 (5 bases). This CDR3 is built from 15 residues. CDR1 SGHVS and CDR2 FQNEAQ come from the germline V gene. Trimming left V 9 bases short and J 8 bases short, with 22 bases between. This CDR3 reads CASRLSGTPLEKLFF. CDR3 sequence (DNA): TGTGCCAGTAGACTTAGTGGGACGCCCCTGGAAAAACTGTTTTTT.

This clonotype appeared many times. The chain uses TRBV7-9 and TRBJ2-3; possibly TRBD1 for D (5 bases). The CDR3 is 14 residues long. Germline assignment: CDR1 SEHNR and CDR2 FQNEAQ (reference sequence). V was shortened by 1 base and J by 2 bases, with 7 bases between the two germline ends. The CDR3 bases are TGTGCCAGCAGCTTAGAAGGACACACAGATACGCAGTATTTT. It specifies CASSLEGHTDTQYF.

The table lists this clonotype with many counts. The chain has TRBV7-9 and TRBJ1-1; D perhaps matches TRBD1 (6 bases). This CDR3 comprises 15 residues. Germline CDR1 reads SEHNR; CDR2 reads FQNEAQ (reference sequence). Trimming stripped 1 base from V and 0 bases from J, with 9 bases between. The chain's CDR3 is CASSLDGGMNTEAFF. The CDR3 coding sequence is TGTGCCAGCAGCTTAGACGGGGGCATGAACACTGAAGCTTTCTTT.

This clonotype was detected ten times or more. This sequence joins TRBV15 and TRBJ2-2, with D possibly TRBD2 on 7 matching bases. From germline, CDR1 is LNHNV and CDR2 YYDKDF (reference sequence). The V and J ends lost 3 bases and 5 bases respectively, with 16 bases between them. This CDR3 is built from 16 residues. CDR3 sequence (DNA): TGTGCCACCAGCAGTCCCTTAGGGGGGGGTACCGGGGAGCTGTTTTTT. It yields the protein CATSSPLGGGTGELFF.

This clonotype was counted a few times. The chain links TRBV29-1 to TRBJ1-2, with D perhaps matching TRBD1 (5 bases). The CDR3 has 14 amino acids. Trimming took 1 base from V and 2 from J, leaving 11 bases between them. Germline lookup yields CDR1 SQVTM and CDR2 ANQGSEA. The CDR3 spells CSVEGTQANYGYTF. CDR3 DNA: TGCAGCGTTGAAGGTACACAGGCCAACTATGGCTACACCTTC.

Ten or more counts support this clonotype. This chain links TRBV12-3 or TRBV12-4 with TRBJ1-1; no firm D call. This CDR3 has 12 amino acids. V shed 3 bases and J shed 0 bases, with 2 bases lying between them. CDR3 sequence: CASSFVNTEAFF. CDR3 DNA: TGTGCCAGCAGTTTCGTGAACACTGAAGCTTTCTTT.

This chain uses TRBV7-9 with TRBJ2-5; 7 bases are shared with TRBD1. There are 14 residues in the CDR3. From germline, CDR1 is SEHNR and CDR2 FQNEAQ (reference sequence). V was pared by 3 bases and J by 4 bases, with 5 bases of the junction left unmatched. CDR3 in DNA: TGTGCCAGCAGCTTTCAGGGGGTGAGAGAGACCCAGTACTTC. This translates into CASSFQGVRETQYF.

This clonotype is labeled as medium-sized. The chain combines TRBV7-2 with TRBJ2-3; 12 bases map to TRBD2. Losses at the gene ends were 2 bases for V and 3 bases for J; bases not matched to a gene: 15. Per the germline V gene, CDR1 is SGHTA and CDR2 is FQGNSA. The CDR3 has 20 amino acids. The CDR3 spells CASSLLVGNLAGGQTDTQYF. CDR3 nucleotide sequence: TGTGCCAGCAGCTTACTAGTAGGAAATCTAGCGGGGGGGCAGACAGATACGCAGTATTTT.

This clonotype was counted only a few times. This chain joins TRBV20-1 and TRBJ2-7; unclear D gene. Trimming removed 3 bases at V and 3 bases at J, with 21 bases between. Germline V gene data show CDR1 as DFQATT and CDR2 as SNEGSKA (reference sequence). The CDR3 totals 16 residues. CDR3 sequence reads: CSASSSLPHSIYEQYF. CDR3 sequence (DNA): TGCAGTGCTAGCTCGTCCCTACCACACTCCATCTACGAGCAGTACTTC.

This clonotype was picked up a small number of times. This chain links TRBV7-6 with TRBJ2-5; D assignment may be TRBD1 or TRBD2 (6 bases each). With 4 bases removed from V and 8 bases from J, the gap between germline ends came to 11 bases. The length of the CDR3 is 12 residues. Germline V CDR1 and CDR2: SGHVS, FNYEAQ. The CDR3 DNA reads as TGTGCCAGCAGCTGGGGGGACAATACCCAGTACTTC. As protein: CASSWGDNTQYF. Based on the CDR3 plus reference TRBV7-6 and TRBJ2-5, the full variable domain is GAGVSQSPRYKVTKRGQDVALRCDPISGHVSLYWYRQALGQGPEFLTYFNYEAQQDKSGLPNDRFSAERPEGSISTLTIQRTEQRDSAMYRCASSWGDNTQYFGPGTRLLVL.

This clonotype showed up many times. The chain recombines TRBV7-8 with TRBJ1-5, with D unresolved. V dropped 3 bases and J dropped 0 bases, with 9 bases sitting between them. The CDR3 is 15 amino acids. Germline CDR1 and CDR2: SGHVS and FQNEAQ. CDR3 sequence (DNA): TGTGCCAGCAGCTTGTCCGGGTTTAGCAATCAGCCCCAGCATTTT. Translating it yields CASSLSGFSNQPQHF.

This clonotype was detected ten times or more. The chain carries TRBV14 and TRBJ2-7; TRBD1 matches 10 bases. CDR1 and CDR2 from the germline V gene are SGHDN and FVKESK. The CDR3 runs 14 residues. V shed 2 bases and J 6 bases; nucleotides not matched to a gene: 4. As DNA, the CDR3 is TGTGCCAGCAGCCAACAGTGGACAGGGGGCGAGCAGTACTTC. Protein: CASSQQWTGGEQYF.

The table lists this clonotype with many counts. The chain carries TRBV11-2 and TRBJ2-1; the D is unclear. The V and J ends lost 8 bases and 5 bases respectively, with 19 bases between them. The CDR3 length is 15 residues. CDR1 and CDR2 (germline): SGHAT, FQNNGV. The CDR3 DNA reads as TGTGCCAGCCGGACCTCCGGGTCCCAAAACAATGAGCAGTTCTTC. It yields the protein CASRTSGSQNNEQFF.

This clonotype was counted a few times. The chain combines TRBV2 with TRBJ2-5; 8 bases are a match to TRBD1. The CDR3 sequence is 22 residues long. Germline V gene data show CDR1 as SNHLY and CDR2 as FYNNEI. V shed 2 bases, J shed 1 base, and the junction held 24 bases outside the gene matches. This CDR3 is CASSEPPYKGRLTDRGQETQYF. DNA for the CDR3: TGTGCCAGCAGTGAACCTCCCTATAAAGGTCGCCTAACCGACAGGGGCCAAGAGACCCAGTACTTC.

This clonotype was seen many times. The chain recombines TRBV7-9 with TRBJ1-4, with 10 positions matching TRBD1. Trimming at V came to 3 bases and at J to 8 bases, leaving 3 bases not matched to a gene. Germline V gene data show CDR1 as SEHNR and CDR2 as FQNEAQ (reference sequence). The CDR3 has 14 amino acids. This CDR3 is CASSFGTGAEKLFF. In nucleotides, the CDR3 is TGTGCCAGCAGCTTCGGGACAGGGGCCGAAAAACTGTTTTTT.

The chain employs TRBV7-9 and TRBJ2-1; TRBD2 agrees at 8 bases. CDR1 and CDR2 from the germline V gene are SEHNR and FQNEAQ (reference sequence). J was trimmed by 13 bases and V by 5 bases; bases with no gene match: 7. This CDR3 has 12 amino acids. CDR3 sequence reads: CASSQLAGDQFF. The CDR3 bases are TGTGCCAGCAGCCAGCTAGCGGGTGATCAGTTCTTC.

The chain is built from TRBV30 and TRBJ2-7, with D perhaps matching TRBD1 (5 bases). The CDR3 totals 13 residues. Germline-derived CDR1 and CDR2 are GTSNPN and SVGIG (reference sequence). Trimming removed 0 bases from V and 3 bases from J, with 9 bases in between. CDR3 sequence: CAWSVGAGYEQYF. CDR3 in DNA: TGTGCCTGGAGTGTAGGGGCAGGCTACGAGCAGTACTTC.

This clonotype has ten or more counts. The chain carries TRBV7-8 and TRBJ2-7, with TRBD1 identical over 9 bases. After removal of 0 bases from V and 2 bases from J, the junction contained 2 bases not matched to a gene. The length of the CDR3 is 15 residues. The germline V gene has CDR1 SGHVS and CDR2 FQNEAQ. CDR3 nucleotide sequence: TGTGCCAGCAGCTTAGCGGGACAGGGTCCCTACGAGCAGTACTTC. Protein sequence: CASSLAGQGPYEQYF.